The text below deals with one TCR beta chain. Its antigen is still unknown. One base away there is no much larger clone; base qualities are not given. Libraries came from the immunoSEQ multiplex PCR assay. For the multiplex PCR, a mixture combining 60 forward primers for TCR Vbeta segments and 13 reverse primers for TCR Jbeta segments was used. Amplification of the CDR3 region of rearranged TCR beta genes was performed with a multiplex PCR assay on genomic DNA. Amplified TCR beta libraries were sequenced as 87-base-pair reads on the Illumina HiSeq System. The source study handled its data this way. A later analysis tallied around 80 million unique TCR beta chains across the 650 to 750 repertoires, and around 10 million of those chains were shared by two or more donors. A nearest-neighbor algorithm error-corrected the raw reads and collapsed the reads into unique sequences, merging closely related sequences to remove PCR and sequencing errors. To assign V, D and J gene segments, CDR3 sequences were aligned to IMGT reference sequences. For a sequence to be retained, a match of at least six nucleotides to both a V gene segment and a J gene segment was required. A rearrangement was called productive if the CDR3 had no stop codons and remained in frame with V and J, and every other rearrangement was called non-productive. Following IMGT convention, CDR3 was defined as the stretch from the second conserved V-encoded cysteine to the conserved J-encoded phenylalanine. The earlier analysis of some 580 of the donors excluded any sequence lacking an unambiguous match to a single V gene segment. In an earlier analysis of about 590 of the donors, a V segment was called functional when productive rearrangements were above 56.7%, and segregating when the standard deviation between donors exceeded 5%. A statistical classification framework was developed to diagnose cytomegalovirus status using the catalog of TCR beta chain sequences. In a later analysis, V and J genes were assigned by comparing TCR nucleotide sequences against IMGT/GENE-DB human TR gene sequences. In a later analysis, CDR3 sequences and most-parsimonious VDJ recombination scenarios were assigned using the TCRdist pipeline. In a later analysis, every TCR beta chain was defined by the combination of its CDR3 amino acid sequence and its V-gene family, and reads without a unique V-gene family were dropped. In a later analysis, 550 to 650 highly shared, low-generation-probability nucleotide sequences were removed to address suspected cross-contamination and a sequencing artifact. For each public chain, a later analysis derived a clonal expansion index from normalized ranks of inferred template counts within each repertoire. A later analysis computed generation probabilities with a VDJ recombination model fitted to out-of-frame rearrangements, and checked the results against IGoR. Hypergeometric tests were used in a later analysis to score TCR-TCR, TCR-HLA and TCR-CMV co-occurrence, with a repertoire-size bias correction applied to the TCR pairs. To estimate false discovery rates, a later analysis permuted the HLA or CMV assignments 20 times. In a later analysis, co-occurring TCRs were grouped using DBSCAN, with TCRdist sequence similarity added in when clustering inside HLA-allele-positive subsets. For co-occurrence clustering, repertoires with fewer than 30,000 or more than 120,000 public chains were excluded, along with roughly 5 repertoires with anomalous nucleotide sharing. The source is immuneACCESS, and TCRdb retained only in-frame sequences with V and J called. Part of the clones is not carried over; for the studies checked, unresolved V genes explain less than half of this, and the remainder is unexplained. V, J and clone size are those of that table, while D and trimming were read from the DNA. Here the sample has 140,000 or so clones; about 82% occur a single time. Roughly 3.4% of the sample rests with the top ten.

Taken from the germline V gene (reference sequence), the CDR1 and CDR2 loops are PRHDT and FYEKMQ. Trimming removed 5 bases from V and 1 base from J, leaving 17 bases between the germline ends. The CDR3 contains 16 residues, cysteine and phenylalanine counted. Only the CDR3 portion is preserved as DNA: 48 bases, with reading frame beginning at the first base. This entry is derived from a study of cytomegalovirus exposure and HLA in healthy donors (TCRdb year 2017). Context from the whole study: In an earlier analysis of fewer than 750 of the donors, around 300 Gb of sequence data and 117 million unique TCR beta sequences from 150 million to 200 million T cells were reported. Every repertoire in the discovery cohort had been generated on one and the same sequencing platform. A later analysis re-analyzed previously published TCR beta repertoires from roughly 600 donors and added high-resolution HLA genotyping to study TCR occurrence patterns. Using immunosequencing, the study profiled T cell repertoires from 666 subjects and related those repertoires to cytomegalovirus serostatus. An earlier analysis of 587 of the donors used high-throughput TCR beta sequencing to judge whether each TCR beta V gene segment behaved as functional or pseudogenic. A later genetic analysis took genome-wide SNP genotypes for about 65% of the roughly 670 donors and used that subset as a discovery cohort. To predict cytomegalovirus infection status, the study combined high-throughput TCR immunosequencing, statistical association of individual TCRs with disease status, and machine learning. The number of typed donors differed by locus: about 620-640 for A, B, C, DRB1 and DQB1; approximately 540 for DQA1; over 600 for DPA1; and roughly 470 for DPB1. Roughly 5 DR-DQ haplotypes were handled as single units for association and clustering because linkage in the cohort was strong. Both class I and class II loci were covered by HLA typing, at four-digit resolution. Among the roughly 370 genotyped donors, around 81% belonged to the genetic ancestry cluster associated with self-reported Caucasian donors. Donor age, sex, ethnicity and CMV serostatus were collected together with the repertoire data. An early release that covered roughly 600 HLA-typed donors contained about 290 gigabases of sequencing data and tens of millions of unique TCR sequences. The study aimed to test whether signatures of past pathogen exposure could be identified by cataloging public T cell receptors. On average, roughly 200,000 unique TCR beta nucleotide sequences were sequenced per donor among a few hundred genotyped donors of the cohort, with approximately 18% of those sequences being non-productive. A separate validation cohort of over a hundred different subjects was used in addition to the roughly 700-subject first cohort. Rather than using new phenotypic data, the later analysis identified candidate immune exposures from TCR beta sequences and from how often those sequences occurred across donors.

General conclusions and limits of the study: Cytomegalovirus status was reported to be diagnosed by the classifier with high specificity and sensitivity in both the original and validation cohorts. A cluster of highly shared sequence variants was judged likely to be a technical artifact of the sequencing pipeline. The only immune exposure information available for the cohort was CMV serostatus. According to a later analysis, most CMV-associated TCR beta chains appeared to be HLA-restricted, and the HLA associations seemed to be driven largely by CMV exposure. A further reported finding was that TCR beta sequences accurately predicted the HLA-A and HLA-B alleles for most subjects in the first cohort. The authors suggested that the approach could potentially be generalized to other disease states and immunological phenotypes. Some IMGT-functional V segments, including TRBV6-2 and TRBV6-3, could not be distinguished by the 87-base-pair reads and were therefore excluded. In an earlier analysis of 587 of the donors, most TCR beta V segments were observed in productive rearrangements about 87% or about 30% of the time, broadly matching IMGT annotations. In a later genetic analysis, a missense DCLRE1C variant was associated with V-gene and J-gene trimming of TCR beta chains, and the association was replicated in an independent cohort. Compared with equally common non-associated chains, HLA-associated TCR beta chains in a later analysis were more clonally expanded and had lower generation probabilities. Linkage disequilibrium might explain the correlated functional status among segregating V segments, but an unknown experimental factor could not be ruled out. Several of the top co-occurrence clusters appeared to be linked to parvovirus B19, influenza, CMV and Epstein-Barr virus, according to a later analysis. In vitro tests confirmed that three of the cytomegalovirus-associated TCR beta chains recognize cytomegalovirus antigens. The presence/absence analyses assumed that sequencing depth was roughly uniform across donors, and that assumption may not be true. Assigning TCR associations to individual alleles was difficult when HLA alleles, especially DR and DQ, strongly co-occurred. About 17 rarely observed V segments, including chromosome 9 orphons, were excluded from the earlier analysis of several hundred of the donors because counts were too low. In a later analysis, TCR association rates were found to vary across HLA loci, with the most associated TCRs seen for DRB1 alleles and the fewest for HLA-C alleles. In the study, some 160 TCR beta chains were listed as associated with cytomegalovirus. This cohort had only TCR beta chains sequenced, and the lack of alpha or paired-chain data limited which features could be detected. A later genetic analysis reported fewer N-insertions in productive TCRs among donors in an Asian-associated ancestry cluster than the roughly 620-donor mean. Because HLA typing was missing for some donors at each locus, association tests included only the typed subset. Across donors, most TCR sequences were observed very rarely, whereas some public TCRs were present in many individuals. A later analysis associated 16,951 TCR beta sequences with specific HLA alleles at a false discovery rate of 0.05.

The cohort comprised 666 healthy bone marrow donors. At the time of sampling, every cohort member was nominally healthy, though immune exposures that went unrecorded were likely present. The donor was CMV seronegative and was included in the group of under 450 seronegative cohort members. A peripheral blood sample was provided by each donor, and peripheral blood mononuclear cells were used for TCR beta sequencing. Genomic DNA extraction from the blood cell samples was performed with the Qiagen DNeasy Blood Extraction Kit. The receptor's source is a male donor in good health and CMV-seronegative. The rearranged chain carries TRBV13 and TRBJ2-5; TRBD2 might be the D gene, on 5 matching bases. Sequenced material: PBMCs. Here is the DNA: TGTGCCAGCAGCGACCTAGTAGGAGCGGCCCAAGAGACCCAGTACTTC. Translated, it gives CASSDLVGAAQETQYF.